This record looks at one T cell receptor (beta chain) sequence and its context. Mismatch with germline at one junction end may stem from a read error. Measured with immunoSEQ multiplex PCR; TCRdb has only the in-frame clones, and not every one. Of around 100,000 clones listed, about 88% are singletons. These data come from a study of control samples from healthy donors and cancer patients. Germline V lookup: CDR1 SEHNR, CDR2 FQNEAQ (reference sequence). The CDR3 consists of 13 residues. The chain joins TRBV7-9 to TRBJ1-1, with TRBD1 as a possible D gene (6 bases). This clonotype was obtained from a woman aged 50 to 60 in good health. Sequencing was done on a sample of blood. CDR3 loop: CASGLGALTEAFF. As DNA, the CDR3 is TGTGCCAGCGGCTTGGGGGCTCTCACTGAAGCTTTCTTT.